A selection of T cell receptor beta chains follows, all from one sample in a study of shared clonotypes between healthy human individuals. Generated by immunoSEQ multiplex PCR, the TCRdb table keeps only in-frame clones and is missing some. Of about 2.5 million clones listed, 92% are singletons. The sample was naive CD4+ T cells from PBMCs. These receptors came from a man aged 18 to 29 in good health. Some clones in this sample may be carry-over from other donors' samples. Each CDR3 is given with its conserved first and last residue. A D gene is named only where the DNA matches it firmly. The size entry is marked missing in some rows and otherwise reads once, few, many or a size class.

D gene: .; J gene: TRBJ1-5; CDR3 length: 14; V gene: TRBV4-1; clone size: .; CDR3 protein: CASSQASVSQPQHF; CDR3 DNA: TGCGCCAGCAGCCAAGCCAGTGTCAGCCAGCCCCAGCATTTT
D gene: TRBD1; J gene: TRBJ2-1; CDR3 length: 17; V gene: TRBV5-4; clone size: .; CDR3 protein: CASSRGRASISYNEQFF; CDR3 DNA: TGTGCCAGCAGCAGGGGGCGGGCGTCGATCTCCTACAATGAGCAGTTCTTC
D gene: .; J gene: TRBJ2-2; CDR3 length: 15; V gene: TRBV9; clone size: .; CDR3 protein: CASSVVPDFTGELFF; CDR3 DNA: TGTGCCAGCAGCGTAGTTCCGGATTTCACCGGGGAGCTGTTTTTT
D gene: TRBD1; J gene: TRBJ2-7; CDR3 length: 14; V gene: TRBV7-2; clone size: .; CDR3 protein: CASSGNRGLGEQYF; CDR3 DNA: TGTGCCAGCAGCGGAAACAGGGGCTTGGGCGAGCAGTACTTC
D gene: .; J gene: TRBJ2-7; CDR3 length: 15; V gene: TRBV4-3; clone size: .; CDR3 protein: CASSQVVAGYYEQYF; CDR3 DNA: TGCGCCAGCAGCCAAGTGGTGGCGGGGTACTACGAGCAGTACTTC
D gene: TRBD2; J gene: TRBJ2-1; CDR3 length: 15; V gene: TRBV7-2; clone size: .; CDR3 protein: CASSLALTSGNEQFF; CDR3 DNA: TGTGCCAGCAGCTTAGCCCTAACTAGCGGCAATGAGCAGTTCTTC
D gene: .; J gene: TRBJ1-1; CDR3 length: 14; V gene: TRBV7-3; clone size: .; CDR3 protein: CASSSSGYSSEAFF; CDR3 DNA: TGTGCCAGCAGCTCCTCCGGTTATTCCTCTGAAGCTTTCTTT
D gene: .; J gene: TRBJ2-1; CDR3 length: 16; V gene: TRBV14; clone size: .; CDR3 protein: CASSQLKPFGIVEQFF; CDR3 DNA: TGTGCCAGCAGCCAATTGAAGCCGTTTGGGATAGTCGAGCAGTTCTTC
D gene: .; J gene: TRBJ2-2; CDR3 length: 14; V gene: TRBV27; clone size: once; CDR3 protein: CASSPWGRAGELFF; CDR3 DNA: TGTGCCAGCAGCCCTTGGGGGCGTGCCGGGGAGCTGTTTTTT
D gene: .; J gene: TRBJ2-1; CDR3 length: 15; V gene: TRBV10-3; clone size: .; CDR3 protein: CAISGGDKAYNEQFF; CDR3 DNA: TGTGCCATCAGTGGGGGGGACAAGGCCTACAATGAGCAGTTCTTC
D gene: .; J gene: TRBJ2-4; CDR3 length: 14; V gene: TRBV29-1; clone size: .; CDR3 protein: CSVVGVLAKNIQYF; CDR3 DNA: TGCAGCGTTGTTGGGGTTTTAGCCAAAAACATTCAGTACTTC
D gene: .; J gene: TRBJ1-4; CDR3 length: 17; V gene: TRBV18; clone size: .; CDR3 protein: CASSPFGLAATNEKLFF; CDR3 DNA: TGTGCCAGCTCACCCTTTGGATTAGCGGCAACTAATGAAAAACTGTTTTTT
D gene: .; J gene: TRBJ1-3; CDR3 length: 17; V gene: TRBV6-1; clone size: .; CDR3 protein: CASSEVFSYISGNTIYF; CDR3 DNA: TGTGCCAGCAGTGAAGTCTTCAGCTATATCTCTGGAAACACCATATATTTT
D gene: .; J gene: TRBJ1-2; CDR3 length: 13; V gene: TRBV6-5; clone size: .; CDR3 protein: CASRLSSLYGYTF; CDR3 DNA: TGTGCCAGCAGGCTAAGCTCCCTCTATGGCTACACCTTC
D gene: TRBD2; J gene: TRBJ2-7; CDR3 length: 17; V gene: TRBV28; clone size: .; CDR3 protein: CASSWTSGRAFPYEQYF; CDR3 DNA: TGTGCCAGCAGCTGGACTAGCGGGAGGGCCTTCCCCTACGAGCAGTACTTC
D gene: TRBD2; J gene: TRBJ2-1; CDR3 length: 15; V gene: TRBV9; clone size: .; CDR3 protein: CASSVLGLGFDEQFF; CDR3 DNA: TGTGCCAGCAGCGTCCTAGGACTAGGATTTGATGAGCAGTTCTTC
D gene: .; J gene: TRBJ2-7; CDR3 length: 15; V gene: TRBV7-2; clone size: .; CDR3 protein: CASSSHRGRGYEQYF; CDR3 DNA: TGTGCCAGCAGCTCCCATCGCGGCAGGGGTTACGAGCAGTACTTC
D gene: TRBD2; J gene: TRBJ2-7; CDR3 length: 12; V gene: TRBV19; clone size: .; CDR3 protein: CATTSAAREQYF; CDR3 DNA: TGTGCCACGACTAGCGCCGCCCGCGAGCAGTACTTC
D gene: .; J gene: TRBJ2-5; CDR3 length: 14; V gene: TRBV6-6; clone size: once; CDR3 protein: CASSYSGQGETQYF; CDR3 DNA: TGTGCCAGCAGTTACTCGGGCCAGGGTGAGACCCAGTACTTC
D gene: TRBD1; J gene: TRBJ2-7; CDR3 length: 13; V gene: TRBV5-1; clone size: .; CDR3 protein: CASRRDSSYEQYF; CDR3 DNA: TGCGCCAGCAGACGGGACAGCTCCTACGAGCAGTACTTC
D gene: .; J gene: TRBJ2-1; CDR3 length: 10; V gene: TRBV20-1; clone size: few; CDR3 protein: CSALRNEQFF; CDR3 DNA: TGCAGTGCCCTAAGAAATGAGCAGTTCTTC
D gene: .; J gene: TRBJ1-1; CDR3 length: 14; V gene: TRBV30; clone size: .; CDR3 protein: CAWRLLDRNTEAFF; CDR3 DNA: TGTGCCTGGAGGCTACTGGACAGGAACACTGAAGCTTTCTTT
D gene: .; J gene: TRBJ1-3; CDR3 length: 13; V gene: TRBV7-3; clone size: .; CDR3 protein: CASSINPGNTIYF; CDR3 DNA: TGTGCCAGCAGCATAAACCCGGGGAACACCATATATTTT
D gene: .; J gene: TRBJ1-4; CDR3 length: 15; V gene: TRBV28; clone size: .; CDR3 protein: CASSLGGQRSEKLFF; CDR3 DNA: TGTGCCAGCAGTTTAGGGGGGCAGAGAAGTGAAAAACTGTTTTTT
D gene: .; J gene: TRBJ1-1; CDR3 length: 16; V gene: TRBV21-1; clone size: once; CDR3 protein: CASSKSRGGEATEAFF; CDR3 DNA: TGTGCCAGCAGCAAGAGTCGGGGGGGCGAAGCCACTGAAGCTTTCTTT
D gene: TRBD2; J gene: TRBJ2-1; CDR3 length: 15; V gene: TRBV5-1; clone size: .; CDR3 protein: CASSFVAGVYNEQFF; CDR3 DNA: TGCGCCAGCAGCTTTGTAGCGGGAGTCTACAATGAGCAGTTCTTC
D gene: .; J gene: TRBJ1-2; CDR3 length: 13; V gene: TRBV10-3; clone size: few; CDR3 protein: CAISVELNYGYTF; CDR3 DNA: TGTGCCATCAGTGTTGAGTTGAACTATGGCTACACCTTC
D gene: .; J gene: TRBJ2-1; CDR3 length: 13; V gene: TRBV7-3; clone size: .; CDR3 protein: CASSSFRDTSQFF; CDR3 DNA: TGTGCCAGCAGCTCCTTCCGGGACACGAGCCAGTTCTTC
D gene: .; J gene: TRBJ2-5; CDR3 length: 14; V gene: TRBV7-2; clone size: .; CDR3 protein: CASSFQGSGETQYF; CDR3 DNA: TGTGCCAGCAGCTTTCAGGGGAGTGGAGAGACCCAGTACTTC
D gene: TRBD1; J gene: TRBJ2-1; CDR3 length: 15; V gene: TRBV5-1; clone size: .; CDR3 protein: CASSLGQGTYNEQFF; CDR3 DNA: TGCGCCAGCAGCTTAGGACAGGGCACCTACAATGAGCAGTTCTTC
D gene: .; J gene: TRBJ1-1; CDR3 length: 14; V gene: TRBV6-1; clone size: .; CDR3 protein: CASSEPGRGTEAFF; CDR3 DNA: TGTGCCAGCAGTGAACCAGGGAGGGGTACTGAAGCTTTCTTT
D gene: .; J gene: TRBJ1-2; CDR3 length: 12; V gene: TRBV5-1; clone size: .; CDR3 protein: CASSPPNLGYTF; CDR3 DNA: TGCGCCAGCAGCCCCCCCAACCTTGGCTACACCTTC
D gene: .; J gene: TRBJ1-4; CDR3 length: 14; V gene: TRBV28; clone size: .; CDR3 protein: CASSGGGAIEKLFF; CDR3 DNA: TGTGCCAGCAGTGGAGGGGGGGCCATCGAAAAACTGTTTTTT
D gene: .; J gene: TRBJ2-5; CDR3 length: 13; V gene: TRBV7-9; clone size: .; CDR3 protein: CASSLLLQETQYF; CDR3 DNA: TGTGCCAGCAGCTTGCTCCTCCAAGAGACCCAGTACTTC
D gene: .; J gene: TRBJ1-3; CDR3 length: 16; V gene: TRBV5-1; clone size: .; CDR3 protein: CASSPQGKSSGNTIYF; CDR3 DNA: TGCGCCAGCAGCCCCCAGGGGAAGAGCTCTGGAAACACCATATATTTT
D gene: .; J gene: TRBJ2-4; CDR3 length: 15; V gene: TRBV19; clone size: .; CDR3 protein: CASSTRTETKNIQYF; CDR3 DNA: TGTGCCAGTAGTACGCGAACAGAGACCAAAAACATTCAGTACTTC
D gene: .; J gene: TRBJ2-3; CDR3 length: 13; V gene: TRBV2; clone size: .; CDR3 protein: CASSVLWSDTQYF; CDR3 DNA: TGTGCCAGCAGTGTTCTGTGGTCAGATACGCAGTATTTT
D gene: TRBD2; J gene: TRBJ2-3; CDR3 length: 15; V gene: TRBV6-4; clone size: .; CDR3 protein: CASSQLAGETDTQYF; CDR3 DNA: TGTGCCAGCAGTCAACTAGCGGGGGAGACAGATACGCAGTATTTT